The subject of this entry is one T cell receptor beta chain. The specificity of this receptor is unknown. At one of its ends the junction is not consistent with the germline gene, which may arise from a read error. Graves' hyperthyroidism was defined as stable when no progression to ophthalmopathy occurred over 18 months of follow-up. Hyperthyroidism patients were aged 18 to 65 years and newly diagnosed, with disease duration of less than 2 months. Patients with uncontrolled infections, other autoimmune diseases, pregnancy or lactation were excluded. Clinical symptoms, serum thyroxine and TRAb, thyroid ultrasound, and orbital computed tomography formed the basis for the diagnoses. Trizol reagent was used to extract total RNA, and RNA quality was then checked on an Agilent 2100 Bioanalyzer. Amplification of TCR beta CDR3 regions was carried out from RNA transcripts. The first round of RT-PCR for the TCR CDR3 was performed with the HTBI primer set and the Qiagen OneStep RT-PCR kit. Libraries were constructed in a second round of multiplex PCR, after which size selection and purification were carried out. Paired-end sequencing of the libraries was performed with 100 bp reads on an Illumina HiSeq2000. The source study handled its data this way. Raw data were processed with SOAPnuke, discarding reads with adapters, uncalled bases, mean Phred below 15, or no exact constant-primer or identifier match. High-quality paired reads were merged using COPE v1.2.5, and each unique nucleotide sequence was defined as a clonotype. MiTCR v1.1 was used to align clonotypes to the IMGT TRBV, TRBD and TRBJ reference segments. The analysis included only V-J combinations with a frequency above 0.0001, which together covered over 98% of the repertoires. A TCS score was defined as the ratio of F50 (clonal expansion) to E x V (chaos), with BLOSUM62-based TCRdist applied between CDR3 peptides within each V-J. Welch's t-statistics and random forest reduced roughly 540 V-J features to 13, which were used in a naive Bayes classifier (R e1071). The Morisita-Horn index was used to measure how similar the thyroid and blood repertoires were. TCRdb took the public reads, trimmed them with fastp at Q25, ran MiXCR for clone calling and kept in-frame beta chains. Rows with a matching CDR3 protein are joined into one entry that keeps the most common DNA and genes. TCRdb, not the original authors, processed these V and J calls. Recorded for this sample are 450,000 to 700,000 distinct CDR3 sequences; 46% of them occurred a single time. The ten biggest clones cover about 7.8% of the sample.

Reading from cysteine to phenylalanine, the CDR3 counts 13 amino acids. The retained sequence is limited to the CDR3, 39 bases, with the frame set at the first base. The germline V gene encodes CDR1 DFQATT and CDR2 SNEGSKA (reference sequence). The data were taken from a study of T cells in Graves' hyperthyroidism and ophthalmopathy (dated by TCRdb to between 2018 and 2021). With respect to the entire study: To identify distinguishing TCR V-J signatures, a discovery cohort of around 100 patients was used, comprising 43 with Graves' ophthalmopathy and some 57 with stable Graves' hyperthyroidism. Whether ophthalmopathy could be predicted prospectively was tested in an independent validation cohort made up of 18 to 20 hyperthyroidism patients plus 17 patients who later progressed to ophthalmopathy. For training and testing, the roughly 97 patients in the discovery cohort were randomly divided in a 7:3 ratio. Thyroid tissue and blood T-cell repertoires from six or seven Graves' hyperthyroidism patients were also compared in the study. After sampling, hyperthyroidism patients received methimazole starting at 30 mg daily, and ophthalmopathy patients received high-dose intravenous methylprednisolone. The paper reports TCR Vbeta CDR3 sequencing of some 140 peripheral blood samples: approximately 41 ophthalmopathy, approximately 74 hyperthyroidism and about 17 progressor patients. What the work shows at the level of the full study, not this receptor alone: During validation, the model predicted progression to ophthalmopathy a median of approximately 6 months ahead of onset, with more than 55% sensitivity and roughly 72% specificity. Sample size was not statistically predetermined, and blinding of investigators to group allocation was not performed. Most expanded thyroid clonotypes (frequency above 0.001) were also detected in blood, suggesting blood repertoires may reflect thyroid immune responses. A 13 V-J signature model separated ophthalmopathy from stable hyperthyroidism, with 87.88% sensitivity and about 81% specificity in cross-validation and 80%/75% in testing.

The sequencing input was peripheral blood or thyroid tissue (not recorded which). The receptor was derived from a woman between 18 and 29 years old with Graves' hyperthyroidism. The rearranged chain carries TRBV20-1 and TRBJ1-2; 8 middle bases align to TRBD1. CDR3 reads: CSARVQGAHGYTF. The sequence in DNA is TGCAGTGCTAGAGTCCAGGGGGCGCATGGCTACACTTTC.